The following is a T cell receptor (beta chain) sequence with its context. This clonotype was observed a few times. This receptor's antigen is unknown. No base quality information exists; no much larger clone differs at one position. This sample stems from a study of breast tumors, draining lymph nodes, adjacent tissues (dated by TCRdb to 2016 to 2017). Background on the whole study: Breast cancer patients provided tumor, adjacent nontumor tissue and axillary lymph nodes, and the study compared the TCR beta repertoires across these three sources. In human breast cancer, the study set out to evaluate how tumor, surrounding tissue and draining lymph node repertoires relate to one another and whether T cells may move between these sites.

The lymph node samples were taken from the axillary draining lymph nodes of breast cancer patients. Sequenced using an Illumina HiSeq 2000. TCR beta chain libraries were generated through multiplex PCR amplification. High-throughput sequencing was used to analyze the amplified TCR beta chain products. Starting from the raw public reads, TCRdb applied fastp trimming at Q25, assembled clones with MiXCR and retained in-frame beta chains. A single entry per CDR3 protein holds the most common genes and DNA from its merged rows. The sample has some 140,000 distinct CDR3 sequences on record, approximately 20% of them singletons. 2.6% of the sample comes from the top ten. Broader findings and caveats from the paper: Tumor and nontumor tissue repertoires were significantly more similar in luminal-like than in basal-like breast cancer. Rather than being directly demonstrated, the conclusion that tumor T cells originate in lymph nodes was presented as consistent with a hypothesis. The data were considered consistent with the idea that most tumor T cells come from the lymph node and then expand in tumor tissue. T-cell repertoire diversity in tumors was found to be lower than in lymph nodes but higher than in nontumor tissue, and preferential V and J gene usage was observed.

Between the V and J ends, shortened by 0 bases and 1 base respectively, the junction contains 12 bases. The germline V gene (reference sequence) specifies LGHDT as CDR1 and YNNKEL as CDR2. The CDR3, cysteine through phenylalanine, is 16 amino acids long. This entry keeps only the CDR3 DNA: 48 bases, framed from base 1. This sequence uses TRBV3-1 and TRBJ2-5, with a weak D call of TRBD2 (7 bases match). The TCR sequence derives from a female donor with breast cancer. Some clones in this sample may be carry-over from other donors' samples. The sequenced sample consisted of axillary lymph node tissue. DNA sequence: TGTGCCAGCAGCCAAGACGGGGGGCGGGTCCAAGAGACCCAGTACTTC. The resulting protein is CASSQDGGRVQETQYF.